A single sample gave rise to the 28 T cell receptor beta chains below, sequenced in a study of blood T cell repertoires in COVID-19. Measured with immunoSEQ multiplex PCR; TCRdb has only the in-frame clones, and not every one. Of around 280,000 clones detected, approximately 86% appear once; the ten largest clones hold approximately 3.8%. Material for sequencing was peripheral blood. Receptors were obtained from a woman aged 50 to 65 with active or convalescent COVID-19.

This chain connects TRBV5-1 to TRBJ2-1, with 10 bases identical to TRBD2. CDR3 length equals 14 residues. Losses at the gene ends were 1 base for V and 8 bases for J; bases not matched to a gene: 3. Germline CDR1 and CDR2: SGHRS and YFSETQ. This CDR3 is CASSLSGRAYEQFF. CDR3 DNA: TGCGCCAGCAGCTTGAGCGGGAGGGCCTATGAGCAGTTCTTC.

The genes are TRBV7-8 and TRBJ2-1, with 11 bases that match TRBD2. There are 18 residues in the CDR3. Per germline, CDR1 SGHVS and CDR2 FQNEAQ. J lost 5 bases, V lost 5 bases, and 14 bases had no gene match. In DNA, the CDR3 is TGTGCCAGCAGCCGCACGGGAAGGGGTAGCGGGGGGGACAATGAGCAGTTCTTC. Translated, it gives CASSRTGRGSGGDNEQFF.

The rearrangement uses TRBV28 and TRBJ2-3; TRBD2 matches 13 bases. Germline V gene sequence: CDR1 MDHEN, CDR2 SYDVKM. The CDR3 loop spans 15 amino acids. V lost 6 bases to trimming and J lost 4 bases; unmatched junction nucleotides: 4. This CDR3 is CASSWTSGRSDTQYF. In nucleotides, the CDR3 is TGTGCCAGCAGCTGGACTAGCGGGAGATCAGATACGCAGTATTTT.

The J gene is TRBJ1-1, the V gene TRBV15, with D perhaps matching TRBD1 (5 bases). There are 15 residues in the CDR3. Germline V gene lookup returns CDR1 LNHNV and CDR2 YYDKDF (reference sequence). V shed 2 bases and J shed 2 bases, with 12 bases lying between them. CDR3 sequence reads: CATSRSPTENTEAFF. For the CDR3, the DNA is TGTGCCACCAGCAGATCGCCGACAGAAAACACTGAAGCTTTCTTT. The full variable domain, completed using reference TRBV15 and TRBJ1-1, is DAMVIQNPRYQVTQFGKPVTLSCSQTLNHNVMYWYQQKSSQAPKLLFHYYDKDFNNEADTPDNFQSRRPNTSFCFLDIRSPGLGDTAMYLCATSRSPTENTEAFFGQGTRLTVV.

CDR3 amino acids: CASSVQGAKDEQYF. As DNA, the CDR3 is TGTGCCAGCAGTGTACAGGGGGCAAAGGACGAGCAGTACTTC. The chain combines TRBV6-6 with TRBJ2-7; TRBD1 matches at 9 bases. Germline CDR1 is MNHNY and CDR2 is SVGAGI (reference sequence). V was pared by 5 bases and J by 5 bases, with 7 bases of the junction left unmatched. This CDR3 has 14 amino acids.

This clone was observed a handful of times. The CDR3 bases are TGTGCCAGTAGTATAGATGGGACACCGAATGAAAAACTGTTTTTT. Translation: CASSIDGTPNEKLFF. The rearrangement links TRBV19 to TRBJ1-4; tentative D call: TRBD1 (6 bases). With 0 bases removed from V and 5 bases from J, the gap between germline ends came to 10 bases. Germline CDR1 LNHDA, CDR2 SQIVND (reference sequence). The CDR3 has 15 residues.

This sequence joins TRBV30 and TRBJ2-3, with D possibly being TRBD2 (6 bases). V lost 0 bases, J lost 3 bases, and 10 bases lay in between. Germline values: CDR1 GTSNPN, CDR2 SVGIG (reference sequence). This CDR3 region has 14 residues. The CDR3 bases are TGTGCCTGGAGTGTCGGGACTCTGACAGATACGCAGTATTTT. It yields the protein CAWSVGTLTDTQYF.

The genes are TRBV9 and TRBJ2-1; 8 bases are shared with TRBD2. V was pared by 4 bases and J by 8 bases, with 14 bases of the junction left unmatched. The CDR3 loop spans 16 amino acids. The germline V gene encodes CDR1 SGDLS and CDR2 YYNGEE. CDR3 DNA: TGTGCCAGCAGCCCAAGACCGGGACTAGAGGGAGATGAGCAGTTCTTC. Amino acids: CASSPRPGLEGDEQFF.

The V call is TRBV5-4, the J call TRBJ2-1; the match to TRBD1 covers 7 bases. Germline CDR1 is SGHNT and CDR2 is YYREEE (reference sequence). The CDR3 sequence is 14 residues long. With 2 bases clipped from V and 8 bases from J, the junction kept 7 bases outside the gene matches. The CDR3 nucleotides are TGTGCCAGCAGCTTAACAGGGGCGAAGGATGAGCAGTTCTTC. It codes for CASSLTGAKDEQFF.

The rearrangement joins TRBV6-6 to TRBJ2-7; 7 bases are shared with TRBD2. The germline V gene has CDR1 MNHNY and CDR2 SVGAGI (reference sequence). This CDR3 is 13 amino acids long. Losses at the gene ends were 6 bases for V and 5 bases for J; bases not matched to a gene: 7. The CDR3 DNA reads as TGTGCCAGCAGAGGCCCCGGGACTAACGAGCAGTACTTC. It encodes CASRGPGTNEQYF.

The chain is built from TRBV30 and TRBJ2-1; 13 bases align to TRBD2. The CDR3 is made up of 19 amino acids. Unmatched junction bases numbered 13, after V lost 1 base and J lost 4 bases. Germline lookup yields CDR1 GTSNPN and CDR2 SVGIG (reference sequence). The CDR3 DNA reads TGTGCCTGGAGTGCGACTAGCGGGAGGAGGTGGGGTTCTTACAATGAGCAGTTCTTC. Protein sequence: CAWSATSGRRWGSYNEQFF.

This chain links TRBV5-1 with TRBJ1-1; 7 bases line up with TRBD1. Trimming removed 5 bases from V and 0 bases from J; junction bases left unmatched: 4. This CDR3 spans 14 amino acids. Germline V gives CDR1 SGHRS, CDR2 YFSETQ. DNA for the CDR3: TGCGCCAGCAGTTCCACAGGGGTGAACACTGAAGCTTTCTTT. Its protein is CASSSTGVNTEAFF.

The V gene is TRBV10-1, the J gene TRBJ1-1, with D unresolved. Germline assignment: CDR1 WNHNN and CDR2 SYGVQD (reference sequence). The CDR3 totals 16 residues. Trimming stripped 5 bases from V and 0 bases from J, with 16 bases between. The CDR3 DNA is TGCGCCAGCAGTCTGACCCGACTAGACATGAACACTGAAGCTTTCTTT. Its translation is CASSLTRLDMNTEAFF.

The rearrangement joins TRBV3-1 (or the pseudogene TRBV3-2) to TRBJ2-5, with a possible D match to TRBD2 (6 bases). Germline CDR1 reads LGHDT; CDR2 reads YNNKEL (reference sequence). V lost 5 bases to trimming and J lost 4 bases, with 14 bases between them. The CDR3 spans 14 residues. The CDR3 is CASSWFSGSETQYF. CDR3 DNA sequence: TGTGCCAGCAGCTGGTTTAGCGGTTCAGAGACCCAGTACTTC.

As DNA, the CDR3 is TGTGCCTGGAGTGGGCGCCTGGGAGGACAGCCCCAGCATTTT. Its translation: CAWSGRLGGQPQHF. V gene TRBV30 combines with J gene TRBJ1-5; D not resolved. The V gene lost 1 base and the J gene lost 7 bases, with 14 bases spanning the gap. Germline CDR1 is GTSNPN and CDR2 is SVGIG (reference sequence). This CDR3 has 14 residues.

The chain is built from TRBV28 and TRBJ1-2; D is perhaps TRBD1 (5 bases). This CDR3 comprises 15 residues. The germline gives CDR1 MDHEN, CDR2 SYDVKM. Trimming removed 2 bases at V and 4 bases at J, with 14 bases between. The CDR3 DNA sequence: TGTGCCAGCAGTTTACCCGCGCAGGGCGGCTATGGCTACACCTTC. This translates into CASSLPAQGGYGYTF.

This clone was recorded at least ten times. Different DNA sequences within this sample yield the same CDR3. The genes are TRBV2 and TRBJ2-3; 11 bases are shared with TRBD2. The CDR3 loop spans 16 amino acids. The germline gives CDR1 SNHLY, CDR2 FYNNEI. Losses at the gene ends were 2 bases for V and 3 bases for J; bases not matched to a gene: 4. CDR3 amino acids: CASSERASGRTDTQYF. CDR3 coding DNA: TGTGCCAGCAGTGAAAGGGCTAGCGGGAGGACAGATACGCAGTATTTT.

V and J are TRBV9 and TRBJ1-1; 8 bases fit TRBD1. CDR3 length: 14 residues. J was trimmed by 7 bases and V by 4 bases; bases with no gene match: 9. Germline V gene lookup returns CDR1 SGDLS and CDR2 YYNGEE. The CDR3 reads CASSQRGQVGEAFF. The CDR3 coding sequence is TGTGCCAGCAGCCAGAGGGGACAGGTCGGTGAAGCTTTCTTT.

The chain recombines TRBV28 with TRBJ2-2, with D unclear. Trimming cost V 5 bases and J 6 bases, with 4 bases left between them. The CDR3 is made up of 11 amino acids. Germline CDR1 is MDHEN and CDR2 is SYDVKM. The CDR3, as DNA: TGTGCCAGCAGTCCCTCCGGGGAGCTGTTTTTT. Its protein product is CASSPSGELFF.

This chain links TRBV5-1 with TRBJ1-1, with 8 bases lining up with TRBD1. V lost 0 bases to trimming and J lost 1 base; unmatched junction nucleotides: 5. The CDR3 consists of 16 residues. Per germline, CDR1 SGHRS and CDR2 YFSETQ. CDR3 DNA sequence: TGCGCCAGCAGCTTGGCCGGACAGGGTTCGAACACTGAAGCTTTCTTT. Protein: CASSLAGQGSNTEAFF.

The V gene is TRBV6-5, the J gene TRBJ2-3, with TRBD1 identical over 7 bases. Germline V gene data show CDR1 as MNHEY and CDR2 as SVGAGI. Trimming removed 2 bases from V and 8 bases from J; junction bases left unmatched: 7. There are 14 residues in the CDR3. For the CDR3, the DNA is TGTGCCAGCAGTTACGGGCAGGGGGTAGGTACGCAGTATTTT. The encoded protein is CASSYGQGVGTQYF.

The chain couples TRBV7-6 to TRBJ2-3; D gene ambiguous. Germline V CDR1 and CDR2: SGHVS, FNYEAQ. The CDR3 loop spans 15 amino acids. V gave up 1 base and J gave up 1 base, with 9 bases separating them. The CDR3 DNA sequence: TGTGCCAGCAGCTTAGGGCTGGCGGGCACAGATACGCAGTATTTT. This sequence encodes CASSLGLAGTDTQYF.

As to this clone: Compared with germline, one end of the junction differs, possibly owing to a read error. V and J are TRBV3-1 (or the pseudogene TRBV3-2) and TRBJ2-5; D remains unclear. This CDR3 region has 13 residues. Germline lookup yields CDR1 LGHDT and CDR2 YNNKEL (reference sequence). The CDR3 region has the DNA TGTGCCAGCGGCCACCGGTTCCAAGAGACCCAGTACTTC. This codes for CASGHRFQETQYF.

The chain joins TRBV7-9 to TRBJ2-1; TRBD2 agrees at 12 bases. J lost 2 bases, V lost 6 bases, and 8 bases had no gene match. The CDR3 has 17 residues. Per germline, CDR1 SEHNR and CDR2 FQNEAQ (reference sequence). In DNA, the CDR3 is TGTGCCAGCAGAGCTTATAGGACTAGCGGGACCTACAATGAGCAGTTCTTC. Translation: CASRAYRTSGTYNEQFF.

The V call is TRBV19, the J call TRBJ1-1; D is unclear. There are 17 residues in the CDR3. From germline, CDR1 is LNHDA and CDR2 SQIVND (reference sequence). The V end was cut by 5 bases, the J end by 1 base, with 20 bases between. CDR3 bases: TGTGCCAGTAGTCGCAACCGGGAGGGTTATTGGAACACTGAAGCTTTCTTT. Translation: CASSRNREGYWNTEAFF.

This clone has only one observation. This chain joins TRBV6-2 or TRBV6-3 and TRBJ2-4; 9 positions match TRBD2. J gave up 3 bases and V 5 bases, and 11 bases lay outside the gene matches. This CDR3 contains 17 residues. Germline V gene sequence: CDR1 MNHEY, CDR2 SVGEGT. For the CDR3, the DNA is TGTGCCAGCAGTCGCCATGGACTAGCGTTTGACAAAAACATTCAGTACTTC. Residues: CASSRHGLAFDKNIQYF.

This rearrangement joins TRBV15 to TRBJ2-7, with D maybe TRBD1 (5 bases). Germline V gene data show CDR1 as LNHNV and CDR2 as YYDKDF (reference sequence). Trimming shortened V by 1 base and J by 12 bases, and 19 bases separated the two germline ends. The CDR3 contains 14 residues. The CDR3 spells CATSRGAGSVGLYF. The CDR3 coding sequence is TGTGCCACCAGCAGAGGGGCAGGGTCTGTAGGATTGTACTTC.

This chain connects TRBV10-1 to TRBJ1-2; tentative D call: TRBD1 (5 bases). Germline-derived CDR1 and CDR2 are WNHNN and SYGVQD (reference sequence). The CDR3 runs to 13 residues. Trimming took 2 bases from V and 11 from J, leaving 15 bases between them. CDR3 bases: TGCGCCAGCAGTGAGACCACAGGCTCTTCGTACACCTTC. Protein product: CASSETTGSSYTF.